This entry features one T cell receptor beta chain sequence. The antigen remains unidentified. This sample was included in a study of identical twins. Study conclusions and caveats: Cord blood beta clonotypes that were abundant carried fewer insertions, and memory repertoires showed no such trend.

A single record per CDR3 protein comes from TCRdb applying MiXCR to the 5' RACE reads. The data show some 590,000 distinct CDR3 sequences, around 9.6% seen once. This same sample was also taken into another study, of yellow fever vaccine responses in identical twins.

The receptor comes from a woman younger than 35 in good health. Sequences were obtained from PBMCs.

The CDR3 nucleotides are TGTGCCAGCAGCACCCAACAGGACACTGAAGCTTTCTTT. Translated: CASSTQQDTEAFF. V and J are TRBV9 and TRBJ1-1, with D possibly TRBD1 on 5 matching bases. Germline V gene lookup returns CDR1 SGDLS and CDR2 YYNGEE. The CDR3 is 13 residues long. The V end lost 4 bases, the J end lost 3 bases, and 10 bases lay between the germline ends.